The clone carrying this TCR beta chain was seen a handful of times. This sample is drawn from a study of blood T cells in healthy people across ages. The V gene end was trimmed by 1 base and the J gene end by 11 bases; junction bases not matched to a gene: 14. The CDR3 consists of 16 residues. Per the germline V gene, CDR1 is SGHTA and CDR2 is FQGNSA. Using a J-beta primer mix together with a sample-barcoded 5' primer, a second PCR was run for roughly 6 to 12 cycles. TCRdb reprocessed the 5' RACE reads via MiXCR and lists one record per CDR3 protein. Here the sample spans 550,000 to 600,000 distinct CDR3 sequences, around 50% being singletons.

This chain connects TRBV7-2 to TRBJ2-5; 9 bases fit TRBD2. This clonotype was obtained from a man aged 80 or over in good health. Sequencing was carried out using blood. The CDR3 here is CASSLVVLAGQEEQYF. In DNA form, the CDR3 reads TGTGCCAGCAGCTTAGTTGTACTAGCGGGCCAGGAGGAGCAGTACTTC.